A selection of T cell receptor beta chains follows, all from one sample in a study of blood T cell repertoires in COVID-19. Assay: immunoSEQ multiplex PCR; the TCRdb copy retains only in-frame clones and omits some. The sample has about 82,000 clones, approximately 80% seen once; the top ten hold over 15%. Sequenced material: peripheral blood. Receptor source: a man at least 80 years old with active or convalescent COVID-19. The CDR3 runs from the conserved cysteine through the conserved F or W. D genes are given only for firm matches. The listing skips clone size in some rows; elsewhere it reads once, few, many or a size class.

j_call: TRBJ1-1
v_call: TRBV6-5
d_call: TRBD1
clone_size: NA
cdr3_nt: TGTGCCAGCAGTAAGCCGGGACAGGGGAGGACTGAAGCTTTCTTT
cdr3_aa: CASSKPGQGRTEAFF

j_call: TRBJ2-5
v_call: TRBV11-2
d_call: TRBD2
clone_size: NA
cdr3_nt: TGTGCCAGCAGCTCTGGAACGTCCACCCTAGCGGAAGAGACCCAGTACTTC
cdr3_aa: CASSSGTSTLAEETQYF

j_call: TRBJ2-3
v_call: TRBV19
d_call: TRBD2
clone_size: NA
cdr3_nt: TGTGCCAGTAGACAACTAGCGGGAGGTTTAGATACGCAGTATTTT
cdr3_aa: CASRQLAGGLDTQYF

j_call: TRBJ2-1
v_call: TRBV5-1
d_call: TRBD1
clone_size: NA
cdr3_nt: TGCGCCAGCAGCTTGACAGGGGGCAATGAGCAGTTCTTC
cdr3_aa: CASSLTGGNEQFF

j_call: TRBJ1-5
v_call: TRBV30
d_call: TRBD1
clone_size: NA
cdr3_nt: TGTGCCTGGAGTGTAGCGAGGACAGGGTTTGGCAGCAATCAGCCCCAGCATTTT
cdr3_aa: CAWSVARTGFGSNQPQHF

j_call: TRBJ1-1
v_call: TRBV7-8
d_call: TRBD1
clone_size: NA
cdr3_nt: TGTGCCAGCACCGAGCTGACAGGGGGCGAACACACTGAAGCTTTCTTT
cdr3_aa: CASTELTGGEHTEAFF

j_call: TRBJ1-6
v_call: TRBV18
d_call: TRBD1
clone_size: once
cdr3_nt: TGTGCCAGCTCCGGGGACAGCCCTAATTCACCCCTCCACTTT
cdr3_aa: CASSGDSPNSPLHF

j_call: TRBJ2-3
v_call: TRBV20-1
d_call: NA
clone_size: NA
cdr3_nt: TGCAGTGCTAGTGGGGGAAAGGAGGGAGATACGCAGTATTTT
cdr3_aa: CSASGGKEGDTQYF

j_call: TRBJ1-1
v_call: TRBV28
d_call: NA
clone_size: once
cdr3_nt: TGTGCCAGCAGTTTCCTCAGTGGTGGGCGCTACGCTGAAGCTTTCTTT
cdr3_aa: CASSFLSGGRYAEAFF

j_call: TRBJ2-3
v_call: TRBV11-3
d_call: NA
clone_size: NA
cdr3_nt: TGTGCCAGCAGTATAGGGGTTGATACGCAGTATTTT
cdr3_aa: CASSIGVDTQYF

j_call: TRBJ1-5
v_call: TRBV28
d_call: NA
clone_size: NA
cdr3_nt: TGTGCCAGCAGCTGGGGGGGGCCGAATCAGCCCCAGCATTTT
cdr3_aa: CASSWGGPNQPQHF

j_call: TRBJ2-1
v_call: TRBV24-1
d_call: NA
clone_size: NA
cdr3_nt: TGTGCCACCAGTGATGGCAGGGGTGTACGTAATGAGCAGTTCTTC
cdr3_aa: CATSDGRGVRNEQFF

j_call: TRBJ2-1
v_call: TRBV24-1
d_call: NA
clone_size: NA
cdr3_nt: TGTGCCACCAGTGTTGGAGGCTCGGTAAATGAGCAGTTCTTC
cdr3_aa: CATSVGGSVNEQFF

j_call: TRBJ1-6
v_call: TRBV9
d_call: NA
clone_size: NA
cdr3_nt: TGTGCCAGCAGCGTAGGCGTGTTTAGGGGTTCACCCCTCCACTTT
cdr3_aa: CASSVGVFRGSPLHF